Listed below are T cell receptor beta chains from one sample, sequenced in a study of blood T cell repertoires in COVID-19. Repertoires were generated with immunoSEQ multiplex PCR, while TCRdb's copy carries only in-frame clones and drops some. The sample lists about 300,000 clones, more than 75% seen once, with 1% to 1.5% in the top ten. The sample taken for sequencing was peripheral blood. The receptor set was obtained from a man in his 70s with acute or convalescent COVID-19. CDR3s include the opening cysteine and the closing phenylalanine or tryptophan. The D gene is left open where the match is weak. Clone size appears in some rows only: once, few, many, or a class for an expanded clone.

TRBV3-1/TRBV3-2,13,TRBJ2-7,-,-,CASSQQISYEQYF,TGTGCCAGCAGCCAACAGATTTCCTACGAGCAGTACTTC
TRBV30,14,TRBJ2-3,-,TRBD2,CAWGLGGLADTQYF,TGTGCCTGGGGTTTGGGGGGGTTGGCAGATACGCAGTATTTT
TRBV5-1,16,TRBJ2-3,-,-,CASSFSRTASTDTQYF,TGCGCCAGCAGCTTTTCCCGGACAGCTAGCACAGATACGCAGTATTTT
TRBV10-3,15,TRBJ2-6,-,TRBD1,CAISEDRAGANVLTF,TGTGCCATCAGCGAAGACAGGGCTGGGGCCAACGTCCTGACTTTC
TRBV5-5,13,TRBJ1-1,-,TRBD1,CASSWNRGSEAFF,TGTGCCAGCAGCTGGAACAGGGGGTCCGAAGCTTTCTTT
TRBV28,15,TRBJ1-3,few,-,CASSNTPGQGNTIYF,TGTGCCAGCAGCAATACACCGGGACAAGGAAACACCATATATTTT
TRBV5-1,15,TRBJ2-7,-,TRBD1,CASSDRTGGVYEQYF,TGCGCCAGCAGCGACCGGACAGGGGGAGTTTACGAGCAGTACTTC
TRBV5-4,13,TRBJ2-1,-,-,CASSLGTNNEQFF,TGTGCCAGCAGCTTGGGAACAAACAATGAGCAGTTCTTC
TRBV30,15,TRBJ1-2,-,-,CAWNLPGRDFYGYTF,TGTGCCTGGAACCTTCCCGGACGGGATTTCTATGGCTACACCTTC
TRBV2,9,TRBJ1-2,few,-,CASQDGYTF,TGTGCCAGCCAGGATGGCTACACCTTC
TRBV18,16,TRBJ2-3,-,-,CASSPHRGGSTDTQYF,TGTGCCAGCTCACCGCACAGGGGGGGTAGCACAGATACGCAGTATTTT
TRBV15,15,TRBJ1-6,-,TRBD1,CATSRGDRGRSPLHF,TGTGCCACCAGCAGAGGAGACAGGGGGCGGTCACCCCTCCACTTT
TRBV4-3,15,TRBJ2-3,-,-,CASSQETRGSDTQYF,TGCGCCAGCAGCCAAGAGACCCGGGGATCAGATACGCAGTATTTT
TRBV18,20,TRBJ1-5,-,TRBD1,CASSPRVVGGLGISNQPQHF,TGTGCCAGCTCACCACGGGTGGTAGGGGGCCTCGGTATAAGCAATCAGCCCCAGCATTTT
TRBV5-4,15,TRBJ2-3,-,TRBD2,CASSFAGGGTDTQYF,TGTGCCAGCAGCTTCGCGGGGGGGGGCACAGATACGCAGTATTTT
TRBV28,16,TRBJ1-5,-,-,CASRGGGFGGNQPQHF,TGTGCCAGCAGGGGCGGGGGATTTGGGGGCAATCAGCCCCAGCATTTT
TRBV4-3,17,TRBJ2-4,-,-,CASSQDPGILAKNIQYF,TGCGCCAGCAGCCAAGATCCAGGGATACTAGCCAAAAACATTCAGTACTTC
TRBV6-5,15,TRBJ1-2,-,TRBD1,CASRPLGDRGRGDTF,TGTGCCAGCAGACCCCTAGGCGACAGGGGGCGAGGGGACACCTTC
TRBV5-1,15,TRBJ1-1,-,-,CASSLAGTMNTEAFF,TGCGCCAGCAGCTTGGCCGGGACAATGAACACTGAAGCTTTCTTT
TRBV25-1,13,TRBJ2-2,-,-,CASGHWNTGELFF,TGTGCCAGCGGACATTGGAACACCGGGGAGCTGTTTTTT
TRBV7-2,16,TRBJ2-5,-,TRBD2,CASSSTSGAWRETQYF,TGTGCCAGCAGCTCGACTAGCGGGGCCTGGCGGGAGACCCAGTACTTC
TRBV4-2,15,TRBJ2-3,-,TRBD2,CASTPRGSGGDTQYF,TGTGCCAGCACCCCAAGGGGCAGCGGGGGGGATACGCAGTATTTT
TRBV15,15,TRBJ1-4,-,-,CATSDRPATNEKLFF,TGTGCCACCAGCGATCGTCCGGCAACTAATGAAAAACTGTTTTTT
TRBV10-3,19,TRBJ2-1,-,TRBD1,CAISDPKPRQGTTYNEQFF,TGTGCCATCAGTGACCCCAAACCCCGACAGGGGACGACCTACAATGAGCAGTTCTTC
TRBV5-1,16,TRBJ2-1,once,TRBD2,CASSLDGSGGQGEQFF,TGCGCCAGCAGCTTGGATGGTAGCGGGGGGCAGGGTGAGCAGTTCTTC
TRBV6-5,14,TRBJ2-5,-,-,CASSPWTDQETQYF,TGTGCCAGCAGTCCCTGGACAGATCAAGAGACCCAGTACTTC
TRBV7-2,14,TRBJ1-5,-,-,CASSPGGGNQPQHF,TGTGCCAGCAGCCCCGGGGGGGGCAATCAGCCCCAGCATTTT
TRBV10-3,18,TRBJ2-7,-,TRBD2,CAISDGGIAGVDSYEQYF,TGTGCCATCAGTGACGGGGGGATAGCGGGAGTAGATAGTTACGAGCAGTACTTC
TRBV30,14,TRBJ1-5,-,TRBD1,CAWSGGGGGQPQHF,TGTGCCTGGAGTGGAGGAGGGGGCGGTCAGCCCCAGCATTTT
TRBV6-5,14,TRBJ2-1,-,TRBD2,CASSPRGGVNEQFF,TGTGCCAGCAGTCCCCGGGGGGGAGTCAATGAGCAGTTCTTC
TRBV5-1,15,TRBJ2-4,-,-,CASRHGSVGKNIQYF,TGCGCCAGCAGACACGGGAGCGTTGGCAAAAACATTCAGTACTTC
TRBV29-1,14,TRBJ1-1,-,TRBD1,CSVARTGGNTEAFF,TGCAGCGTTGCAAGGACAGGGGGAAACACTGAAGCTTTCTTT
TRBV6-2/TRBV6-3,14,TRBJ2-7,-,-,CASSPPVLAPEQYF,TGTGCCAGCAGCCCCCCTGTACTAGCCCCCGAGCAGTACTTC
TRBV7-2,14,TRBJ2-4,once,-,CASSLVGGKNIQYF,TGTGCCAGCAGCTTAGTGGGAGGCAAAAACATTCAGTACTTC
TRBV3-1/TRBV3-2,12,TRBJ2-3,-,-,CASSQVKDTQYF,TGTGCCAGCAGCCAAGTAAAAGATACGCAGTATTTT
TRBV24-1,12,TRBJ1-5,few,-,CATSVAVQPQHF,TGTGCCACCAGTGTCGCAGTTCAGCCCCAGCATTTT
TRBV15,15,TRBJ2-1,-,TRBD1,CATSSTGGTNNEQFF,TGTGCCACCAGCAGCACAGGGGGTACAAACAATGAGCAGTTCTTC
TRBV7-8,16,TRBJ1-4,-,TRBD1,CASSPGTGRTNEKLFF,TGTGCCAGCAGCCCTGGGACAGGGCGAACTAATGAAAAACTGTTTTTT
TRBV24-1,16,TRBJ2-2,-,TRBD2,CATRPSGGVTTGELFF,TGTGCCACCAGGCCTAGCGGGGGGGTTACCACCGGGGAGCTGTTTTTT
TRBV18,13,TRBJ2-5,few,-,CASSPTQGETQYF,TGTGCCAGCTCACCTACGCAGGGGGAGACCCAGTACTTC
TRBV5-1,14,TRBJ2-1,few,-,CASSLGTSWNEQFF,TGCGCCAGCAGCTTGGGCACTAGTTGGAATGAGCAGTTCTTC
TRBV5-1,14,TRBJ1-3,-,TRBD1,CASSLQGSGNTIYF,TGCGCCAGCAGCTTACAGGGGTCTGGAAACACCATATATTTT
TRBV27,14,TRBJ2-2,-,-,CASSFYVNTGELFF,TGTGCCAGCAGTTTTTATGTGAACACCGGGGAGCTGTTTTTT
TRBV28,16,TRBJ1-5,-,TRBD1,CASIPAGTGAAQPQHF,TGTGCCAGCATCCCCGCCGGGACAGGGGCCGCTCAGCCCCAGCATTTT
TRBV6-6,12,TRBJ1-2,-,TRBD1,CASATGGYGYTF,TGTGCCAGCGCGACAGGGGGCTATGGCTACACCTTC
TRBV2,14,TRBJ1-2,-,TRBD1,CASSPDRGSYGYTF,TGTGCCAGCAGTCCAGACAGGGGATCCTATGGCTACACCTTC
TRBV11-2,13,TRBJ2-3,-,-,CASSFDSTDTQYF,TGTGCCAGCAGCTTCGACAGTACAGATACGCAGTATTTT
TRBV7-9,16,TRBJ2-5,-,-,CASSLIGGLLQETQYF,TGTGCCAGCAGCTTGATTGGGGGGTTACTCCAAGAGACCCAGTACTTC
TRBV5-1,14,TRBJ2-7,-,-,CASSLEAGVHEQYF,TGCGCCAGCAGCTTGGAGGCAGGGGTCCACGAGCAGTACTTC
TRBV19,16,TRBJ1-4,-,TRBD1,CATAILGQGGGEKLFF,TGTGCCACTGCGATACTGGGACAGGGCGGGGGTGAAAAACTGTTTTTT
TRBV5-8,14,TRBJ2-5,-,-,CASSLVGGQETQYF,TGTGCCAGCAGCTTGGTCGGGGGCCAAGAGACCCAGTACTTC
TRBV29-1,15,TRBJ2-2,-,TRBD1,CSVQTGTGGTGELFF,TGCAGCGTCCAGACCGGGACAGGGGGCACCGGGGAGCTGTTTTTT
TRBV7-9,14,TRBJ1-2,-,TRBD1,CASSFGQGTYGYTF,TGTGCCAGCAGCTTTGGACAGGGGACCTATGGCTACACCTTC
TRBV21-1,13,TRBJ2-1,few,-,CASSKEWGDEQFF,TGTGCCAGCAGCAAAGAATGGGGAGATGAGCAGTTCTTC
TRBV5-1,16,TRBJ2-2,-,TRBD2,CASSLGRGKNTGELFF,TGCGCCAGCAGCTTAGGGAGGGGAAAGAACACCGGGGAGCTGTTTTTT
TRBV28,12,TRBJ1-2,-,TRBD1,CASSSRIGTDTF,TGTGCCAGCAGTTCCCGGATTGGGACAGACACCTTC
TRBV4-2,13,TRBJ1-4,once,-,CASSSTGIEKLFF,TGTGCCAGCAGCTCCACCGGGATTGAAAAACTGTTTTTT